This entry concerns a single T cell receptor (beta chain). Here immunoSEQ multiplex PCR was the method, and the copy in TCRdb shows in-frame clones only, minus some. The repertoire holds 6,000 or so clones, with around 79% as singletons. The V gene's germline CDR1 is SEHNR and CDR2 FQNEAQ (reference sequence). The CDR3 covers 16 residues. V was clipped by 5 bases and J by 2 bases, with 16 bases between them. The entry originates in a study of immune evolution from preneoplasia to lung adenocarcinoma. This receptor was taken from a person aged 55-85 years with lung adenocarcinoma. Sequencing input: FFPE minimally invasive lung adenocarcinoma tissue. The chain recombines TRBV7-9 with TRBJ2-1; D not resolved. The CDR3 sequence is CASSPPQAIPYNEQFF. Here the CDR3 DNA reads TGTGCCAGCAGCCCGCCCCAAGCCATCCCCTACAATGAGCAGTTCTTC.